Shown below are 11 T cell receptor beta chains from a single sample sequenced in a study of OX40 agonist ivuxolimab in advanced cancers. Method: immunoSEQ multiplex PCR; TCRdb's copy keeps in-frame clones and lacks some. The sample lists approximately 70,000 clones, 75% to 95% occurring once. The input for sequencing was CD4+ or CD8+ T cells sorted from blood, taken in a trial of the OX40 agonist ivuxolimab. The receptor set was obtained from an adult with an advanced solid tumor such as melanoma, head and neck, liver or kidney cancer.

The V call is TRBV4-3, the J call TRBJ1-3; 10 bases map to TRBD1. The CDR3 runs 15 residues. Per germline, CDR1 LGHNA and CDR2 YSLEER. J was trimmed by 1 base and V by 3 bases; bases with no gene match: 0. Here the CDR3 DNA reads TGCGCCAGCAGCCAGGGACAGGGGTCTGGAAACACCATATATTTT. It codes for CASSQGQGSGNTIYF.

The V gene is TRBV7-8, the J gene TRBJ2-7; 8 bases map to TRBD2. The CDR3 consists of 15 residues. V dropped 5 bases and J dropped 1; count of bases not matched to a gene: 7. In germline, CDR1 is SGHVS, CDR2 FQNEAQ. The CDR3 sequence: CASSLMTSVSYEQYF. The CDR3 coding sequence is TGTGCCAGCAGCCTAATGACTAGCGTTTCCTACGAGCAGTACTTC.

This rearrangement joins TRBV19 to TRBJ1-1, with D perhaps TRBD1 (6 bases). V dropped 1 base and J dropped 1 base, with 16 bases sitting between them. Germline V gene sequence: CDR1 LNHDA, CDR2 SQIVND (reference sequence). The CDR3 length is 17 residues. CDR3 in amino acids: CASSIGRAGETNTEAFF. The CDR3 bases are TGTGCCAGTAGTATAGGAAGGGCAGGGGAGACGAACACTGAAGCTTTCTTT.

This clone was detected only a few times. This rearrangement joins TRBV19 to TRBJ2-3, with D perhaps matching TRBD2 (6 bases). Germline CDR1 is LNHDA and CDR2 is SQIVND (reference sequence). The CDR3 has 16 residues. V dropped 4 bases and J dropped 0 bases, with 14 bases sitting between them. This chain's CDR3 is CASSTREVSSTDTQYF. CDR3 in DNA: TGTGCCAGTAGTACGCGGGAAGTATCTAGCACAGATACGCAGTATTTT.

The chain combines TRBV25-1 with TRBJ1-6, with 7 positions matching TRBD1. The V and J ends lost 1 base and 7 bases, in that order; junction bases with no gene match: 1. The CDR3 has 14 residues. CDR1 is MGHDK, CDR2 SYGVNS, per germline. The CDR3 bases are TGTGCCAGCAGTGAATTACAGGGGAATTCACCCCTCCACTTT. It encodes CASSELQGNSPLHF.

This clone came up a few times. The chain joins TRBV28 to TRBJ1-5; D is unresolved. The germline gives CDR1 MDHEN, CDR2 SYDVKM. The CDR3 spans 13 residues. V gave up 2 bases and J gave up 11 bases, with 13 bases separating them. For the CDR3, the DNA is TGTGCCAGCAGTTTAGAGGGATTGGGAGCCCAGCATTTT. Amino acids: CASSLEGLGAQHF.

In its sample, this clone was seen once. The V and J genes are TRBV15 and TRBJ1-4, with unresolved D. The germline V gene has CDR1 LNHNV and CDR2 YYDKDF (reference sequence). The CDR3 contains 16 residues. The V end was cut by 0 bases, the J end by 0 bases, with 8 bases between. The CDR3 loop reads CATSRDRIATNEKLFF. The CDR3 DNA reads TGTGCCACCAGCAGAGACAGAATTGCAACTAATGAAAAACTGTTTTTT.

The chain has TRBV7-9 and TRBJ1-2; D remains unclear. The CDR3 spans 16 residues. The germline V gene has CDR1 SEHNR and CDR2 FQNEAQ (reference sequence). Trimming removed 5 bases at V and 0 bases at J, with 16 bases between. The CDR3 DNA is TGTGCCAGCAGCAAAACGCCGGACCGGTCTAACTATGGCTACACCTTC. It yields the protein CASSKTPDRSNYGYTF.

This clone was seen a handful of times. This sequence joins TRBV5-6 and TRBJ1-2, with a tentative D call TRBD1 (5 bases). Trimming took 4 bases from V and 4 from J, leaving 8 bases between them. The CDR3 is 12 amino acids. Germline V gene lookup returns CDR1 SGHDT and CDR2 YYEEEE. The CDR3 loop reads CASSIDSYGYTF. The CDR3 nucleotides are TGTGCCAGCAGCATTGACAGCTATGGCTACACCTTC.

The chain links TRBV5-1 to TRBJ2-7; TRBD1 or TRBD2 may be the D gene (5 bases each). The CDR3 spans 13 residues. The germline V and J ends were trimmed by 4 bases and 5 bases, with 13 bases remaining between them. From germline, CDR1 is SGHRS and CDR2 YFSETQ. The CDR3 DNA sequence: TGCGCCAGCAGCCCCGGGACCGTTAACGAGCAGTACTTC. The encoded protein is CASSPGTVNEQYF.

The V gene is TRBV5-1, the J gene TRBJ1-1; D is possibly TRBD1 (5 bases). The CDR3 consists of 15 residues. Germline CDR1 reads SGHRS; CDR2 reads YFSETQ. The V and J ends lost 2 bases and 1 base respectively, with 12 bases between them. DNA for the CDR3: TGCGCCAGCAGCTTCCCCGGGGCAGCGAACACTGAAGCTTTCTTT. Translating gives CASSFPGAANTEAFF.